One sample yielded the 10 T cell receptor beta chains listed below, sequenced in a study of radiotherapy plus CTLA-4 blockade in lung cancer. Produced via immunoSEQ multiplex PCR; TCRdb's table is partial and in-frame only. The table shows about 53,000 clones, with more than 75% occurring only once. Material: peripheral blood, obtained from a patient treated with radiotherapy plus ipilimumab. These receptors were collected from a human donor with non-small cell lung cancer whose response to radiotherapy plus ipilimumab could not be evaluated.

This clone was recorded a few times. The rearrangement uses TRBV2 and TRBJ1-5; the D gene is possibly TRBD1 (6 bases). The CDR3 length is 14 residues. Germline CDR1 SNHLY, CDR2 FYNNEI. The V end was cut by 5 bases, the J end by 4 bases, with 12 bases between. The DNA of the CDR3 is TGTGCCAGCAGTACGTATAGGGGGAATCAGCCCCAGCATTTT. Translated, it gives CASSTYRGNQPQHF.

The chain recombines TRBV18 with TRBJ1-5, with 10 bases lining up with TRBD1. This CDR3 contains 15 residues. In germline, CDR1 is KGHSH, CDR2 LQKENI. V gave up 6 bases and J gave up 4 bases; unmatched junction bases: 6. The CDR3 reads CASSAGQGGNQPQHF. Here the CDR3 DNA reads TGTGCCAGCTCGGCCGGACAGGGGGGAAATCAGCCCCAGCATTTT.

The gene calls are TRBV30 and TRBJ2-6, with D perhaps matching TRBD1 (6 bases). The length of the CDR3 is 14 residues. In germline, CDR1 is GTSNPN, CDR2 SVGIG (reference sequence). V lost 4 bases to trimming and J lost 0 bases, with 7 bases between them. CDR3 sequence reads: CAWNRVSGANVLTF. The DNA of the CDR3 is TGTGCCTGGAACAGGGTCTCTGGGGCCAACGTCCTGACTTTC.

Here the CDR3 DNA reads TGTGCCAGCAGCCTAGCGGGGGAGGATACGCAGTATTTT. It yields the protein CASSLAGEDTQYF. This chain uses TRBV7-3 with TRBJ2-3, with TRBD2 matching 10 bases. V lost 5 bases and J lost 6; bases outside the gene matches: 2. The CDR3 loop spans 13 amino acids. CDR1 SGHTA and CDR2 FQGTGA come from the germline V gene.

The chain carries TRBV6-5 and TRBJ2-3; D perhaps matches TRBD1 (5 bases). From germline, CDR1 is MNHEY and CDR2 SVGAGI. The CDR3 is 15 amino acids. The V gene lost 0 bases and the J gene lost 4 bases, with 11 bases spanning the gap. For the CDR3, the DNA is TGTGCCAGCAGTTACTCGCGAAGGGGCCCAGATACGCAGTATTTT. It is translated as CASSYSRRGPDTQYF.

The chain couples TRBV27 to TRBJ2-7; maybe TRBD1 (6 bases). The V end lost 5 bases, the J end lost 2 bases, and 13 bases lay between the germline ends. The germline V gene has CDR1 MNHEY and CDR2 SMNVEV (reference sequence). The CDR3 runs 14 residues. The CDR3 sequence is CASSRTVSTYEQYF. The DNA of the CDR3 is TGTGCCAGCAGTAGGACAGTTTCGACCTACGAGCAGTACTTC.

This clone was counted between two and nine times. The J gene is TRBJ1-3, the V gene TRBV19; the D gene is possibly TRBD1 (6 bases). The V gene lost 8 bases and the J gene lost 0 bases, with 14 bases spanning the gap. Germline-derived CDR1 and CDR2 are LNHDA and SQIVND (reference sequence). The CDR3 covers 15 residues. The CDR3 spells CASGRQAYSGNTIYF. The CDR3 bases are TGTGCCAGTGGACGACAGGCTTACTCTGGAAACACCATATATTTT.

The sample holds one count of this clone. The chain links TRBV7-9 to TRBJ2-1, with 7 bases identical to TRBD2. This CDR3 is built from 16 residues. The trim removed 5 bases at V and 4 bases at J, leaving 11 bases unmatched. The germline V gene encodes CDR1 SEHNR and CDR2 FQNEAQ (reference sequence). The CDR3 DNA sequence: TGTGCCAGCAGCCCTCTGGGTCTAGCGGTATACAATGAGCAGTTCTTC. It encodes CASSPLGLAVYNEQFF.

The V gene is TRBV7-6, the J gene TRBJ1-3, with D maybe TRBD1 (5 bases). Looked up from germline, CDR1 is SGHVS and CDR2 is FNYEAQ. V lost 10 bases and J lost 1, with 14 bases in between. The CDR3 runs 14 residues. CDR3 bases: TGTGCCACCAAGGGGCTGCCTTCTGGAAACACCATATATTTT. Protein product: CATKGLPSGNTIYF.

The gene calls are TRBV27 and TRBJ1-2; TRBD1 matches at 7 bases. V lost 6 bases and J lost 5; bases outside the gene matches: 9. The CDR3 is made up of 14 amino acids. Germline lookup yields CDR1 MNHEY and CDR2 SMNVEV (reference sequence). The CDR3 DNA is TGTGCCAGCAGCCTATTACCGGGACAGTATGGCTACACCTTC. Its translation: CASSLLPGQYGYTF.